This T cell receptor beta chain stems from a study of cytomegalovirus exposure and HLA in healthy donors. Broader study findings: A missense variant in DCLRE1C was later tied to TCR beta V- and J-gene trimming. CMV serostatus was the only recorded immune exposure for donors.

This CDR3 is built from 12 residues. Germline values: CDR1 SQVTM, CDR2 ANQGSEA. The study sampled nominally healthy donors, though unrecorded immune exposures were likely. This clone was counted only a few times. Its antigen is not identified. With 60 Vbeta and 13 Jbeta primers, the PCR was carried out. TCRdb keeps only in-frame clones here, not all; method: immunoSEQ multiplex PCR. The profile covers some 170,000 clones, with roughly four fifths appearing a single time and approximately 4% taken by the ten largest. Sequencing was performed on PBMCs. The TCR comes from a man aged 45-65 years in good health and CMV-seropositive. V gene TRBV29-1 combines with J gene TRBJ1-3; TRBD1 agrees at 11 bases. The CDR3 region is CSGQGAGNTIYF. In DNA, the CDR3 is TGCAGTGGACAGGGGGCCGGAAACACCATATATTTT. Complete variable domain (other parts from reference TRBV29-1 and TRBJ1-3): SAVISQKPSRDICQRGTSLTIQCQVDSQVTMMFWYRQQPGQSLTLIATANQGSEATYESGFVIDKFPISRPNLTFSTLTVSNMSPEDSSIYLCSGQGAGNTIYFGEGSWLTVV.